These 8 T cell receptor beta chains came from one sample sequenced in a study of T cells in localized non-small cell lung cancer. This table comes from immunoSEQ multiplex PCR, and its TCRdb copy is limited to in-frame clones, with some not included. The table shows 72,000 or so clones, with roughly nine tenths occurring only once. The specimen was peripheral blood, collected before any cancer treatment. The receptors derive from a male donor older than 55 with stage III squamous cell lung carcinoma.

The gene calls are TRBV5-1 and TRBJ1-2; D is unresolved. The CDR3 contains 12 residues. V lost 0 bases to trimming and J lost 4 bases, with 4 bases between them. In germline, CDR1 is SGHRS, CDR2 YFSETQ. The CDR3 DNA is TGCGCCAGCAGCTTGGGAGGCTATGGCTACACCTTC. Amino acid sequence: CASSLGGYGYTF.

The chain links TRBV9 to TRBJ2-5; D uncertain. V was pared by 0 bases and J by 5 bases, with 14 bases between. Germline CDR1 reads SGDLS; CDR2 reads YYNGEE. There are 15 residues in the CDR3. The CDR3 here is CASSVGLSGVETQYF. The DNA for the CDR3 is TGTGCCAGCAGCGTAGGACTCTCTGGCGTTGAGACCCAGTACTTC.

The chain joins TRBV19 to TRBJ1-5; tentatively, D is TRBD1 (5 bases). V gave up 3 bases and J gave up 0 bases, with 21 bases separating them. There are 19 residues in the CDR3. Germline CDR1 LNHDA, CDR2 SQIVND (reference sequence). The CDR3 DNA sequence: TGTGCCAGTAGTATCCCCAGGGACCCCCACCTGTATAGCAATCAGCCCCAGCATTTT. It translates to CASSIPRDPHLYSNQPQHF. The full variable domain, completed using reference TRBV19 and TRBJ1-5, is DGGITQSPKYLFRKEGQNVTLSCEQNLNHDAMYWYRQDPGQGLRLIYYSQIVNDFQKGDIAEGYSVSREKKESFPLTVTSAQKNPTAFYLCASSIPRDPHLYSNQPQHFGDGTRLSIL.

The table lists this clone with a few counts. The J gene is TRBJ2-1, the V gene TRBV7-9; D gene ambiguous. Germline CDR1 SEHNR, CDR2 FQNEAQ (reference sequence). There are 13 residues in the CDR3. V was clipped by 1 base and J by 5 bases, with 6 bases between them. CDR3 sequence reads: CASSLDGNNEQFF. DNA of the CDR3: TGTGCCAGCAGCTTAGACGGTAACAATGAGCAGTTCTTC.

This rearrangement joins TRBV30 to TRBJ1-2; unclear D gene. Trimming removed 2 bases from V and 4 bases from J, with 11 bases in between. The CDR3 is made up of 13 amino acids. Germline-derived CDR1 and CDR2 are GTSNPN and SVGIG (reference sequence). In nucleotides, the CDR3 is TGTGCCTGGAGTACGGGAACAGCCTATGGCTACACCTTC. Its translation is CAWSTGTAYGYTF.

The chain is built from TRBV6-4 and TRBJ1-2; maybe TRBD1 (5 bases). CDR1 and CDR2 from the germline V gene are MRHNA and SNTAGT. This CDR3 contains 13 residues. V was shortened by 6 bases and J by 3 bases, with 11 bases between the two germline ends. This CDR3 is CASRGDSDYGYTF. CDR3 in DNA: TGTGCCAGCAGAGGGGACTCTGACTATGGCTACACCTTC.

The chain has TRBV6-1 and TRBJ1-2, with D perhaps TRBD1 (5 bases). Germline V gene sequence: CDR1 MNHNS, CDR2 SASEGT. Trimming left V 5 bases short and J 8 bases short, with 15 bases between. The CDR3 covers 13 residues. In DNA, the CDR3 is TGTGCCAGCAGTCGGGACTCCGGGAGCGGCTACACCTTC. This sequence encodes CASSRDSGSGYTF.

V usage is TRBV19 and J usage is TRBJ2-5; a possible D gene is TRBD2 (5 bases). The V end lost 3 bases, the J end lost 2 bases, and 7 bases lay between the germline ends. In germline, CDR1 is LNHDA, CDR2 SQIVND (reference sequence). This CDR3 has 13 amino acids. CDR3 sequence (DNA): TGTGCCAGTAGTATTCCGGGGCAAGAGACCCAGTACTTC. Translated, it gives CASSIPGQETQYF.